Following are 28 T cell receptor beta chains from one sample sequenced in a study of OX40 agonist ivuxolimab in advanced cancers. Sequenced by immunoSEQ multiplex PCR; TCRdb stores in-frame clones only, minus some. The table has roughly 51,000 clones, 88% seen once. The specimen comprised CD4+ or CD8+ T cells sorted from blood, sampled in a trial of the OX40 agonist ivuxolimab. The receptor set was obtained from an adult with an advanced solid tumor such as melanoma, head and neck, liver or kidney cancer.

The chain links TRBV5-1 to TRBJ1-2, with a weak D call TRBD1 (5 bases). Germline values: CDR1 SGHRS, CDR2 YFSETQ. This CDR3 comprises 15 residues. Trimming pared 1 base from V and 1 base from J, leaving 11 bases between. The CDR3 DNA reads TGCGCCAGCAGCTTGTTGGCAGGGAATAACTATGGCTACACCTTC. It translates to CASSLLAGNNYGYTF.

V is TRBV5-5 and J is TRBJ1-5; D not resolved. The CDR3 contains 13 residues. Germline V gives CDR1 SGHKS, CDR2 YYEKEE (reference sequence). The V end was cut by 3 bases, the J end by 4 bases, with 8 bases between. The CDR3 here is CASSYDENQPQHF. The CDR3 bases are TGTGCCAGCAGCTACGATGAAAATCAGCCCCAGCATTTT.

This rearrangement joins TRBV10-3 to TRBJ2-2; D remains ambiguous. In germline, CDR1 is ENHRY, CDR2 SYGVKD. V was cut by 3 bases and J by 3 bases, with 11 bases left in between. This CDR3 comprises 15 residues. CDR3: CAISDEAEYTGELFF. The CDR3 DNA sequence: TGTGCCATCAGTGATGAGGCAGAGTACACCGGGGAGCTGTTTTTT.

The rearrangement joins TRBV23-1 to TRBJ2-1; 13 bases align to TRBD2. TRBV23-1 has ORF status, its function being uncertain. This CDR3 has 19 amino acids. Trimming at V came to 0 bases and at J to 7 bases, leaving 12 bases not matched to a gene. The CDR3 bases are TGCGCCAGCAGTCAATCGGAACTAGCGGGGGGGCGTTGGAGGAATGAGCAGTTCTTC. Protein sequence: CASSQSELAGGRWRNEQFF.

The genes are TRBV11-3 and TRBJ2-2, with D unclear. In germline, CDR1 is SGHNT, CDR2 YENEEA. There are 12 residues in the CDR3. V was trimmed by 0 bases and J by 10 bases, leaving 6 bases between them. CDR3 nucleotide sequence: TGTGCCAGCAGCTTAGATCGCGCGGAGCTGTTTTTT. Residues: CASSLDRAELFF.

V gene TRBV30 combines with J gene TRBJ1-2; D ambiguous. The CDR3 contains 13 residues. In germline, CDR1 is GTSNPN, CDR2 SVGIG (reference sequence). V lost 4 bases and J 2 bases, leaving 11 bases between the germline ends. CDR3 DNA sequence: TGTGCCTGGACCCCCGTGGGCAACTATGGCTACACCTTC. This codes for CAWTPVGNYGYTF.

The V call is TRBV5-8, the J call TRBJ2-2; D unclear. Trimming took 3 bases from V and 2 from J, leaving 5 bases between them. This CDR3 spans 13 amino acids. CDR1 and CDR2 (germline): SGHTS, YDEGEE. The CDR3 is CASSWGNTGELFF. The CDR3, as DNA: TGTGCCAGCAGCTGGGGAAACACCGGGGAGCTGTTTTTT.

The rearrangement links TRBV5-1 to TRBJ2-1; D is unclear. Germline CDR1 SGHRS, CDR2 YFSETQ. The germline V and J ends were trimmed by 3 bases and 10 bases, with 8 bases remaining between them. The CDR3 length is 11 residues. CDR3 in amino acids: CASSSDGEQFF. CDR3 nucleotides: TGCGCCAGCAGCTCGGACGGGGAGCAGTTCTTC.

The chain has TRBV27 and TRBJ1-1, with D possibly TRBD1 on 5 matching bases. The germline V gene encodes CDR1 MNHEY and CDR2 SMNVEV (reference sequence). The CDR3 covers 13 residues. Trimming left V 5 bases short and J 4 bases short, with 11 bases between. This chain's CDR3 is CASSPGGGTEAFF. CDR3 nucleotide sequence: TGTGCCAGCAGTCCAGGCGGGGGCACTGAAGCTTTCTTT.

J is TRBJ2-7 and V is TRBV11-2; tentative D call: TRBD2 (5 bases). The CDR3 has 15 residues. The V end lost 3 bases, the J end lost 0 bases, and 12 bases lay between the germline ends. Per germline, CDR1 SGHAT and CDR2 FQNNGV. In nucleotides, the CDR3 is TGTGCCAGCAGCTTCTTGGCAGACTACTCCTACGAGCAGTACGTC. Translated, it gives CASSFLADYSYEQYV.

The CDR3 here is CAPWRGQIISTNEKLFF. The DNA for the CDR3 is TGCGCCCCCTGGAGGGGGCAGATTATCTCAACTAATGAAAAACTGTTTTTT. The chain joins TRBV10-1 to TRBJ1-4, with 7 bases that match TRBD1. Trimming cost V 11 bases and J 0 bases; bases outside gene matches: 15. The germline V gene has CDR1 WNHNN and CDR2 SYGVQD (reference sequence). CDR3 length: 17 amino acids.

The rearrangement uses TRBV6-5 and TRBJ1-1; D not certain. The CDR3 has 14 amino acids. Deletions cut 2 bases from V and 1 base from J, with 8 bases between. The germline gives CDR1 MNHEY, CDR2 SVGAGI. CDR3 bases: TGTGCCAGCAGTTACGTTCCTAAGAACACTGAAGCTTTCTTT. Its translation is CASSYVPKNTEAFF.

V is TRBV27 and J is TRBJ2-3; TRBD2 might be the D (7 bases). Germline V gene data show CDR1 as MNHEY and CDR2 as SMNVEV (reference sequence). CDR3 size: 15 residues. The V gene lost 3 bases and the J gene lost 6 bases, with 16 bases spanning the gap. The CDR3 nucleotides are TGTGCCAGCAGTTTCTCTTGGGGGGGCCGGGATACGCAGTATTTT. It translates to CASSFSWGGRDTQYF.

The V call is TRBV7-3, the J call TRBJ2-2; possible D gene TRBD2, 6 bases. CDR1 is SGHTA, CDR2 FQGTGA, per germline. This CDR3 comprises 14 residues. V lost 2 bases, J lost 7 bases, and 11 bases lay in between. Here the CDR3 DNA reads TGTGCCAGCAGCTTAGAACTAGCTGGCGGGGAGCTGTTTTTT. Its protein product is CASSLELAGGELFF. The complete variable domain, with remaining parts taken from reference TRBV7-3 and TRBJ2-2, reads GAGVSQTPSNKVTEKGKYVELRCDPISGHTALYWYRQSLGQGPEFLIYFQGTGAADDSGLPNDRFFAVRPEGSVSTLKIQRTERGDSAVYLCASSLELAGGELFFGEGSRLTVL.

The genes are TRBV5-5 and TRBJ1-2; 8 positions agree with TRBD1. CDR1 is SGHKS, CDR2 YYEKEE, per germline (reference sequence). This CDR3 is built from 14 residues. V was pared by 4 bases and J by 3 bases, with 5 bases of the junction left unmatched. CDR3 region: CASSGQGYDYGYTF. The CDR3 DNA sequence: TGTGCCAGCAGCGGACAGGGCTACGACTATGGCTACACCTTC.

The V gene is TRBV6-5, the J gene TRBJ1-5; a possible D gene is TRBD1 (5 bases). The CDR3 runs 15 residues. Germline-derived CDR1 and CDR2 are MNHEY and SVGAGI. With 0 bases removed from V and 4 bases from J, the gap between germline ends came to 10 bases. CDR3 protein: CASSYSSGWNQPQHF. In DNA, the CDR3 is TGTGCCAGCAGTTACTCTTCAGGGTGGAATCAGCCCCAGCATTTT.

The V gene is TRBV4-2, the J gene TRBJ2-1; perhaps TRBD2 as D (6 bases). Germline-derived CDR1 and CDR2 are LGHNA and YNFKEQ. V shed 0 bases and J shed 10 bases, with 13 bases lying between them. CDR3 size: 14 residues. CDR3 DNA: TGTGCCAGCAGCCAAGAGGGAGGAACTGTAGAGCAGTTCTTC. Its translation: CASSQEGGTVEQFF.

The chain couples TRBV15 to TRBJ2-1, with D maybe TRBD1 (5 bases). V was trimmed by 5 bases and J by 6 bases, leaving 8 bases between them. CDR1 and CDR2 from the germline V gene are LNHNV and YYDKDF (reference sequence). The CDR3 contains 12 residues. CDR3 bases: TGTGCCACCAGCGCAGGGTCCAATGAGCAGTTCTTC. This translates into CATSAGSNEQFF.

The J gene is TRBJ2-1, the V gene TRBV11-3; no firm D call. Germline V gene sequence: CDR1 SGHNT, CDR2 YENEEA. The CDR3 is 14 amino acids. V shed 5 bases and J shed 1 base, with 9 bases lying between them. CDR3 residues: CASSQPPSYNEQFF. In nucleotides, the CDR3 is TGTGCCAGCAGCCAACCCCCTTCCTACAATGAGCAGTTCTTC.

The CDR3 coding sequence is TGTGCCAGCAGCGTTTTAGCGGGAGAAGGCACAGATACGCAGTATTTT. Encoded protein: CASSVLAGEGTDTQYF. The chain links TRBV9 to TRBJ2-3; 9 positions match TRBD2. Trimming cost V 2 bases and J 1 base; bases outside gene matches: 5. Germline values: CDR1 SGDLS, CDR2 YYNGEE. This CDR3 has 16 residues.

The gene calls are TRBV19 and TRBJ2-7, with 8 bases aligning to TRBD2. After removal of 1 base from V and 3 bases from J, the junction contained 2 bases not matched to a gene. Germline CDR1 reads LNHDA; CDR2 reads SQIVND (reference sequence). This CDR3 has 14 residues. DNA of the CDR3: TGTGCCAGTAGTATAGGACTAGCGAGCTACGAGCAGTACTTC. Encoded protein: CASSIGLASYEQYF.

This chain connects TRBV28 to TRBJ1-1; D is uncertain. CDR3 length equals 13 residues. Trimming pared 1 base from V and 1 base from J, leaving 4 bases between. From germline, CDR1 is MDHEN and CDR2 SYDVKM. The DNA for the CDR3 is TGTGCCAGCAGTTTATCGACGAACACTGAAGCTTTCTTT. Translating gives CASSLSTNTEAFF.

The rearrangement joins TRBV27 to TRBJ1-4; D uncertain. The CDR3 contains 19 residues. Germline lookup yields CDR1 MNHEY and CDR2 SMNVEV (reference sequence). V lost 6 bases and J 4 bases, leaving 27 bases between the germline ends. CDR3 bases: TGTGCCAGCAGCCCCACCGCGGGAAGCCTCATCCTTCGTAATGAAAAACTGTTTTTT. Encoded protein: CASSPTAGSLILRNEKLFF.

V usage is TRBV19 and J usage is TRBJ1-2; the D gene is possibly TRBD1 (6 bases). Germline V lookup: CDR1 LNHDA, CDR2 SQIVND (reference sequence). Trimming shortened V by 2 bases and J by 3 bases, and 19 bases separated the two germline ends. The CDR3 runs to 17 residues. CDR3 nucleotide sequence: TGTGCCAGTAGTATATCCCCAGACAGGCCCGGGGACTATGGCTACACCTTC. The encoded protein is CASSISPDRPGDYGYTF. Full variable domain (rest looked up from reference TRBV19 and TRBJ1-2): DGGITQSPKYLFRKEGQNVTLSCEQNLNHDAMYWYRQDPGQGLRLIYYSQIVNDFQKGDIAEGYSVSREKKESFPLTVTSAQKNPTAFYLCASSISPDRPGDYGYTFGSGTRLTVV.

This chain joins TRBV5-6 and TRBJ2-7; D unclear. V lost 2 bases to trimming and J lost 1 base, with 4 bases between them. The CDR3 is 12 amino acids. CDR1 is SGHDT, CDR2 YYEEEE, per germline. The CDR3 DNA reads as TGTGCCAGCAGCTTACGTTCCTACGAGCAGTACTTC. Translation gives CASSLRSYEQYF.

The V gene is TRBV4-3, the J gene TRBJ2-7; tentative D call: TRBD2 (5 bases). Per the germline V gene, CDR1 is LGHNA and CDR2 is YSLEER. The CDR3 has 13 amino acids. V was shortened by 4 bases and J by 2 bases, with 9 bases between the two germline ends. The CDR3 bases are TGCGCCAGCAGCCCTGGGGAGACCTACGAGCAGTACTTC. Protein sequence: CASSPGETYEQYF.

The chain carries TRBV19 and TRBJ1-1; D not certain. Trimming removed 3 bases at V and 0 bases at J, with 5 bases between. Looked up from germline, CDR1 is LNHDA and CDR2 is SQIVND (reference sequence). The CDR3 is made up of 13 amino acids. Written as DNA, the CDR3 is TGTGCCAGTAGTATGAGAGTGAACACTGAAGCTTTCTTT. Translated: CASSMRVNTEAFF.

The chain uses TRBV11-2 and TRBJ1-3, with a possible D match to TRBD1 (6 bases). CDR1 is SGHAT, CDR2 FQNNGV, per germline. This CDR3 region has 15 residues. V was clipped by 6 bases and J by 2 bases, with 14 bases between them. CDR3 DNA: TGTGCCAGCAGTTCCGGGACACCAGCTGGAAACACCATATATTTT. Translated, it gives CASSSGTPAGNTIYF. Full variable domain (rest looked up from reference TRBV11-2 and TRBJ1-3): EAGVAQSPRYKIIEKRQSVAFWCNPISGHATLYWYQQILGQGPKLLIQFQNNGVVDDSQLPKDRFSAERLKGVDSTLKIQPAKLEDSAVYLCASSSGTPAGNTIYFGEGSWLTVV.